This record covers a single T cell receptor beta chain. What it binds is not known. The V gene's germline CDR1 is DFQATT and CDR2 SNEGSKA (reference sequence). The V end lost 1 base, the J end lost 7 bases, and 8 bases lay between the germline ends. The length of the CDR3 is 11 residues. The data stem from a study of shared clonotypes between healthy human individuals. For the study at large: The plates for each donor numbered three CD4 naive, three CD4 memory, two CD8 naive and one CD8 memory.

Here immunoSEQ multiplex PCR was the method, and the copy in TCRdb shows in-frame clones only, minus some. This sample has some 300,000 clones; around four fifths occur once, and the top ten carry about 10%. Adult Caucasians living in Nashville, Tennessee made up all of the donors. Both subsets, CD45RA+ naive and CD45RA-negative memory, were split from the CD4+ cells. Findings of the study overall: Generation of non-shared clonotypes was less probable than generation of clonotypes shared by all four donors.

V gene TRBV20-1 combines with J gene TRBJ2-7; no clear D gene. This TCR came from a man aged 30 to 45 in good health. Sequencing used memory CD4+ T cells sorted from blood. Subset indicated: CD45RA-negative fraction. The CDR3 here is CSARALKEQYF. The CDR3 region has the DNA TGCAGTGCTAGAGCACTGAAGGAGCAGTACTTC.